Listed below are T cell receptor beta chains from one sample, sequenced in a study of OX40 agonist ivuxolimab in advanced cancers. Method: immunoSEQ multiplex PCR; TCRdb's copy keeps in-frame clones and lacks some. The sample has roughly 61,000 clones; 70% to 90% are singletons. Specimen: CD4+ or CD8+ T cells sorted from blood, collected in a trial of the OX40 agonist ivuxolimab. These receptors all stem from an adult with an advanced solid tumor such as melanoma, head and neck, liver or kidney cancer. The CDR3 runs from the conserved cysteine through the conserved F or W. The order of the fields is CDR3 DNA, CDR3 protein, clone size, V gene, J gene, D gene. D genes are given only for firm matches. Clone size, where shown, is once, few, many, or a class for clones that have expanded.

cdr3_nt: TGCGCCAGCTACGGAGGGGTCAGCACAGATACGCAGTATTTT
cdr3_aa: CASYGGVSTDTQYF
clone_size: -
v_call: TRBV5-1
j_call: TRBJ2-3
d_call: -

cdr3_nt: TGTGCCAGTAGTACCGGGGGACAGGGCGGCAATCAGCCCCAGCATTTT
cdr3_aa: CASSTGGQGGNQPQHF
clone_size: -
v_call: TRBV19
j_call: TRBJ1-5
d_call: TRBD1

cdr3_nt: TGTGCCAGCAGCTCGATATACGGTACGACAGGGGGTACTCACGAGCAGTACTTC
cdr3_aa: CASSSIYGTTGGTHEQYF
clone_size: -
v_call: TRBV12-1
j_call: TRBJ2-7
d_call: -

cdr3_nt: TGTGCCAGCGCGGGGGGGCCGGTAGATACGCAGTATTTT
cdr3_aa: CASAGGPVDTQYF
clone_size: -
v_call: TRBV7-2
j_call: TRBJ2-3
d_call: TRBD2

cdr3_nt: TGTGCCAGGAGTCGGCGTGTCAGCTCCTACAATGAGCAGTTCTTC
cdr3_aa: CARSRRVSSYNEQFF
clone_size: -
v_call: TRBV19
j_call: TRBJ2-1
d_call: -

cdr3_nt: TGTGCCAGCAGCCCTCGGACTAGCGGCGGGGAGCTGTTTTTT
cdr3_aa: CASSPRTSGGELFF
clone_size: -
v_call: TRBV7-3
j_call: TRBJ2-2
d_call: TRBD2

cdr3_nt: TGTGCCAGCAGCTCCCAGGGAATCTTAGGTAGCGAGCAGTACTTC
cdr3_aa: CASSSQGILGSEQYF
clone_size: -
v_call: TRBV11-2
j_call: TRBJ2-7
d_call: -

cdr3_nt: TGTGCCAGTGGGGTGGGGAGGGCGAGTGAAGCTTTCTTT
cdr3_aa: CASGVGRASEAFF
clone_size: -
v_call: TRBV19
j_call: TRBJ1-1
d_call: -

cdr3_nt: TGCGCCAGCAGCCCCTCCTCCACATTGCCCTCATGGGGCTACACCTTC
cdr3_aa: CASSPSSTLPSWGYTF
clone_size: -
v_call: TRBV4-3
j_call: TRBJ1-2
d_call: -

cdr3_nt: TGTGCCAGCACCCTGACCAGCACAGATACGCAGTATTTT
cdr3_aa: CASTLTSTDTQYF
clone_size: -
v_call: TRBV6-1
j_call: TRBJ2-3
d_call: -

cdr3_nt: TGTGCCAGCAGCTTCGGAGCGAGCAACCGTAACTATGGCTACACCTTC
cdr3_aa: CASSFGASNRNYGYTF
clone_size: -
v_call: TRBV11-2
j_call: TRBJ1-2
d_call: -

cdr3_nt: TGCGCCAGCAGTTTGGGAAGGGAGACCCAGTACTTC
cdr3_aa: CASSLGRETQYF
clone_size: -
v_call: TRBV10-2
j_call: TRBJ2-5
d_call: -

cdr3_nt: TGTGCCAGCAATTCCCAGGGACTCGGCCTTCAGGAGCAGTTCTTC
cdr3_aa: CASNSQGLGLQEQFF
clone_size: -
v_call: TRBV28
j_call: TRBJ2-1
d_call: -

cdr3_nt: TGTGCCAGCACCCCGGAGGGACAGGGGGCCTCAGATACGCAGTATTTT
cdr3_aa: CASTPEGQGASDTQYF
clone_size: -
v_call: TRBV5-6
j_call: TRBJ2-3
d_call: TRBD1

cdr3_nt: TGTGCCAGCAGCTTAGGTGGGGGGGGTTTCACTGAAGCTTTCTTT
cdr3_aa: CASSLGGGGFTEAFF
clone_size: -
v_call: TRBV11-3
j_call: TRBJ1-1
d_call: -

cdr3_nt: TGTGCCAGCAGTGCCGAGGGGGCAGATACGCAGTATTTT
cdr3_aa: CASSAEGADTQYF
clone_size: -
v_call: TRBV7-7
j_call: TRBJ2-3
d_call: -

cdr3_nt: TGTGCCAGCAGTGAAGCGCCGAGGGGCGACGAAAAACTGTTTTTT
cdr3_aa: CASSEAPRGDEKLFF
clone_size: -
v_call: TRBV2
j_call: TRBJ1-4
d_call: -

cdr3_nt: TGTGCCAGCAGCTTAGGGCAGCGCCAAGAGACCCAGTACTTC
cdr3_aa: CASSLGQRQETQYF
clone_size: few
v_call: TRBV7-9
j_call: TRBJ2-5
d_call: -

cdr3_nt: TGCAGTGGGGCCTCAGCCTACGAGCAGTACTTC
cdr3_aa: CSGASAYEQYF
clone_size: -
v_call: TRBV20-1
j_call: TRBJ2-7
d_call: -

cdr3_nt: TGTGCCAGCAGCTCCTACAAGGGCACTGAAGCTTTCTTT
cdr3_aa: CASSSYKGTEAFF
clone_size: -
v_call: TRBV7-6
j_call: TRBJ1-1
d_call: -

cdr3_nt: TGTGCCAGCAGTGTCCTAATCCCTGGTAGTTCTGGAAACACCATATATTTT
cdr3_aa: CASSVLIPGSSGNTIYF
clone_size: -
v_call: TRBV25-1
j_call: TRBJ1-3
d_call: -

cdr3_nt: TGTGCCAGCAGTGGACAGGGGGTTGGTCAGCCCCAGCATTTT
cdr3_aa: CASSGQGVGQPQHF
clone_size: -
v_call: TRBV28
j_call: TRBJ1-5
d_call: TRBD1

cdr3_nt: TGTGCCAGCAGTTCCCCCTACAGGGGGCGGACCGGGGAGCTGTTTTTT
cdr3_aa: CASSSPYRGRTGELFF
clone_size: -
v_call: TRBV27
j_call: TRBJ2-2
d_call: TRBD1

cdr3_nt: TGTGCCAGCAGATCTTTGGGTGGCTACACCTTC
cdr3_aa: CASRSLGGYTF
clone_size: -
v_call: TRBV6-5
j_call: TRBJ1-2
d_call: -

cdr3_nt: TGTGCCAGTAGTACTCCCGGGACAGGGAATAGTGGCTACACCTTC
cdr3_aa: CASSTPGTGNSGYTF
clone_size: few
v_call: TRBV19
j_call: TRBJ1-2
d_call: TRBD1

cdr3_nt: TGTGCTAGTGGTTTGACTTTCTACGAGCAGTACTTC
cdr3_aa: CASGLTFYEQYF
clone_size: -
v_call: TRBV12-5
j_call: TRBJ2-7
d_call: -

cdr3_nt: TGTGCCTGGATGGGACAGCTCTTAATTGAAAAACTGTTTTTT
cdr3_aa: CAWMGQLLIEKLFF
clone_size: -
v_call: TRBV30
j_call: TRBJ1-4
d_call: TRBD1